A single sample is the source of the 17 T cell receptor beta chains below, sequenced in a study of identical twins. In TCRdb, the 5' RACE reads were re-called with MiXCR into one record per CDR3 protein. The sample gives 1.5 million to 2 million distinct CDR3 sequences, roughly 35% of which show up once; about 0.27% is in the top ten. The sequencing sample was made of cord blood. These receptors were obtained from a newborn girl in good health.

This clonotype has just one count. This chain joins TRBV7-2 and TRBJ2-7; 9 bases are a match to TRBD1. The germline gives CDR1 SGHTA, CDR2 FQGNSA. The V and J ends lost 4 bases and 7 bases, in that order; junction bases with no gene match: 11. This CDR3 comprises 15 residues. In DNA, the CDR3 is TGTGCCAGCAGCTCCACCGGGACAGGGTATGATGAGCAGTACTTC. Residues: CASSSTGTGYDEQYF.

This chain connects TRBV20-1 to TRBJ2-5, with a weak D call TRBD2 (6 bases). Looked up from germline, CDR1 is DFQATT and CDR2 is SNEGSKA (reference sequence). Trimming removed 7 bases at V and 10 bases at J, with 13 bases between. The CDR3 extends over 10 amino acids. The DNA for the CDR3 is TGCAGTGTTAAGATCGGGAGCCAGTACTTC. Translation gives CSVKIGSQYF.

This sequence joins TRBV20-1 and TRBJ1-6; 7 bases match TRBD1. V was clipped by 7 bases and J by 8 bases; unmatched bases: 8. Per germline, CDR1 DFQATT and CDR2 SNEGSKA (reference sequence). The CDR3 length is 13 residues. CDR3 region: CSVPDRWDSPLHF. In DNA, the CDR3 is TGCAGTGTCCCGGACAGGTGGGATTCACCCCTCCACTTT.

Points on this clonotype: At one boundary the junction diverges from the germline segment, which might be a read error. The chain couples TRBV6-5 to TRBJ1-4, with TRBD1 matching 11 bases. Germline CDR1 is MNHEY and CDR2 is SVGAGI. The CDR3 has 16 residues. Here the CDR3 reads CASSPRTGGLYEELFF. The CDR3 nucleotides read TGTGCCAGCAGTCCCAGGACAGGGGGCCTTTATGAAGAACTGTTTTTT.

There are a few counts of this clonotype. The V gene is TRBV11-2, the J gene TRBJ2-7, with D uncertain. Germline V gives CDR1 SGHAT, CDR2 FQNNGV. The CDR3 is made up of 13 amino acids. Between the trimmed V and J ends, which lost 1 base and 5 bases, there was a span of 9 bases. The CDR3 bases are TGTGCCAGCAGCTTAGGTCGCAGGAACGAGCAGTACTTC. It encodes CASSLGRRNEQYF.

V usage is TRBV10-3 and J usage is TRBJ2-3, with D perhaps matching TRBD2 (5 bases). Germline V lookup: CDR1 ENHRY, CDR2 SYGVKD. The CDR3 covers 15 residues. Trimming took off 4 bases at V and 0 bases at J, with 11 bases between the two ends. CDR3 region: CAISVGGSSTDTQYF. In DNA, the CDR3 is TGTGCCATCAGTGTGGGTGGGAGCAGCACAGATACGCAGTATTTT.

The rearrangement joins TRBV6-5 to TRBJ2-6; 7 bases line up with TRBD1. The germline V gene has CDR1 MNHEY and CDR2 SVGAGI. The V segment lost 2 bases and the J segment 0 bases; nucleotides outside the gene matches: 7. This CDR3 is built from 18 residues. Written as DNA, the CDR3 is TGTGCCAGCAGTTACCCGGGACAGCCCTCCTCTGGGGCCAACGTCCTGACTTTC. Amino acids: CASSYPGQPSSGANVLTF.

This clonotype was found a few times. This chain uses TRBV27 with TRBJ2-5, with D uncertain. CDR1 MNHEY and CDR2 SMNVEV come from the germline V gene (reference sequence). Trimming removed 5 bases from V and 2 bases from J, with 18 bases in between. The CDR3 spans 16 residues. This CDR3 reads CASSAQEGYWQETQYF. CDR3 bases: TGTGCCAGCAGTGCTCAAGAAGGGTATTGGCAAGAGACCCAGTACTTC.

This clonotype was counted a few times. This rearrangement joins TRBV5-5 to TRBJ1-2, with D unresolved. This CDR3 region has 15 residues. The V gene lost 2 bases and the J gene lost 4 bases, with 15 bases spanning the gap. Germline CDR1 and CDR2: SGHKS and YYEKEE (reference sequence). CDR3 in DNA: TGTGCCAGCAGCTTACAGCATACTTTTGCCTATGGCTACACCTTC. Translated: CASSLQHTFAYGYTF. Complete variable domain (other parts from reference TRBV5-5 and TRBJ1-2): DAGVTQSPTHLIKTRGQQVTLRCSPISGHKSVSWYQQVLGQGPQFIFQYYEKEERGRGNFPDRFSARQFPNYSSELNVNALLLGDSALYLCASSLQHTFAYGYTFGSGTRLTVV.

This sequence joins TRBV2 and TRBJ2-1; D not certain. The V end was cut by 8 bases, the J end by 0 bases, with 11 bases between. This CDR3 has 14 residues. Germline CDR1 reads SNHLY; CDR2 reads FYNNEI. CDR3 loop: CASGLPTSYNEQFF. In DNA, the CDR3 is TGTGCCAGCGGGCTACCAACCTCCTACAATGAGCAGTTCTTC.

The chain links TRBV4-1 to TRBJ1-5; D may be TRBD1 (5 bases). The V gene's germline CDR1 is MGHRA and CDR2 YSYEKL. V was pared by 3 bases and J by 2 bases, with 17 bases between. The CDR3 loop spans 17 amino acids. DNA of the CDR3: TGCGCCAGCAGCCACGGAAACGGGGCTCTTCGCAATCAGCCCCAGCATTTT. Its protein is CASSHGNGALRNQPQHF.

This sequence joins TRBV20-1 and TRBJ2-1, with TRBD2 matching over 14 bases. Trimming at V came to 5 bases and at J to 4 bases, leaving 13 bases not matched to a gene. The CDR3 is made up of 18 amino acids. Germline CDR1 is DFQATT and CDR2 is SNEGSKA (reference sequence). The CDR3 loop is CSAPWTSGRMVPYNEQFF. In nucleotides, the CDR3 is TGCAGTGCTCCCTGGACTAGCGGGAGGATGGTTCCTTACAATGAGCAGTTCTTC.

This clonotype has a single count. V and J are TRBV7-2 and TRBJ2-7, with D perhaps being TRBD1 or TRBD2 (5 bases each). With 1 base removed from V and 1 base from J, the gap between germline ends came to 14 bases. This CDR3 comprises 16 residues. Germline-derived CDR1 and CDR2 are SGHTA and FQGNSA. The CDR3 is CASSLGGTFLSYEQYF. In DNA, the CDR3 is TGTGCCAGCAGCTTAGGAGGGACCTTCCTGTCCTACGAGCAGTACTTC.

This clonotype was counted a few times. V usage is TRBV10-1 and J usage is TRBJ1-4, with 7 bases aligning to TRBD1. This CDR3 region has 14 residues. Trimming at V came to 4 bases and at J to 8 bases, leaving 7 bases not matched to a gene. Germline V lookup: CDR1 WNHNN, CDR2 SYGVQD (reference sequence). CDR3 sequence: CASSGQGRREKLFF. For the CDR3, the DNA is TGCGCCAGCAGTGGACAGGGCAGAAGAGAAAAACTGTTTTTT.

This sequence joins TRBV11-2 and TRBJ2-1, with no clear D. Near its end, the DNA agrees better with TRBJ2-7, so the J call may be wrong. CDR1 is SGHAT, CDR2 FQNNGV, per germline. This CDR3 spans 15 amino acids. CDR3 in amino acids: CASSLTASSYNEQYF. For the CDR3, the DNA is TGTGCCAGCAGCTTAACAGCGAGCTCCTACAATGAGCAGTACTTC.

This clonotype was found a few times. V usage is TRBV24-1 and J usage is TRBJ2-4; the match to TRBD2 covers 9 bases. The germline V gene has CDR1 KGHDR and CDR2 SFDVKD. The CDR3 loop spans 21 amino acids. V lost 0 bases and J lost 0; bases outside the gene matches: 14. The CDR3 DNA is TGTGCCACCAGTGATTTGAGTATAGCGGGAGACCCGTTCCTAGCCAAAAACATTCAGTACTTC. It is translated as CATSDLSIAGDPFLAKNIQYF.

The table lists this clonotype with many counts. CDR3 in amino acids: CASRKTGPSSYEQYF. CDR3 bases: TGTGCCAGCAGGAAAACGGGACCCAGCTCCTACGAGCAGTACTTC. V gene TRBV28 combines with J gene TRBJ2-7; D may match TRBD1 or TRBD2 (5 bases each). Germline values: CDR1 MDHEN, CDR2 SYDVKM. Between the trimmed V and J ends, which lost 6 bases and 0 bases, there was a span of 15 bases. The CDR3 is made up of 15 amino acids.